One and the same sample provided the 22 T cell receptor beta chains below, sequenced in a study of shared T cell receptors in the human thymus (dated by TCRdb to the early 2020s). Preparation of the library involved the immunoSEQ multiplex PCR assay. The immuneACCESS repertoire file appears here via TCRdb, limited to in-frame rearrangements. These files lack a portion of the clones; in checked studies, under half of the deficit traces to unresolved V genes, and the cause of the others is not known. The sample data list roughly 500,000 clones, and about 80% of these were observed just once. Approximately 0.013% of the sample belongs to the ten largest clones. These data were also filed under a second study, of human thymus T cells.

Sequenced sample: thymocytes. The receptor set was obtained from a boy in the first two years of life with a congenital heart defect. Donor details come from another sample of the same person, matched by shared clones.

The genes are TRBV12-5 and TRBJ2-3, with 11 bases that match TRBD2. The V segment lost 3 bases and the J segment 0 bases; nucleotides outside the gene matches: 5. Germline lookup yields CDR1 LGHNT and CDR2 FRNRAP. This CDR3 has 17 residues. Written as DNA, the CDR3 is TGTGCTAGTGGTTTAGGGACTAGCGGAGGGAGCACAGATACGCAGTATTTT. Its translation is CASGLGTSGGSTDTQYF.

The J gene is TRBJ2-7, the V gene TRBV6-4; D is possibly TRBD1 (5 bases). Trimming took 4 bases from V and 5 from J, leaving 15 bases between them. The CDR3 consists of 14 residues. Germline CDR1 reads MRHNA; CDR2 reads SNTAGT. CDR3 sequence (DNA): TGTGCCAGCAGTGCTCGAGGCAGGGCGGACGAGCAGTACTTC. Its translation is CASSARGRADEQYF.

The V gene is TRBV7-2, the J gene TRBJ2-7; TRBD2 aligns across 8 bases. This CDR3 region has 17 residues. Germline CDR1 and CDR2: SGHTA and FQGNSA. V was clipped by 6 bases and J by 1 base; unmatched bases: 14. CDR3 loop: CASRPLSRTGGSYEQYF. In DNA, the CDR3 is TGTGCCAGCAGGCCCCTTTCCCGAACGGGGGGGTCCTACGAGCAGTACTTC.

This rearrangement joins TRBV5-6 to TRBJ2-7, with D tentatively TRBD1 (5 bases). Trimming took 1 base from V and 6 from J, leaving 14 bases between them. CDR3 length: 14 residues. Germline values: CDR1 SGHDT, CDR2 YYEEEE. The CDR3 DNA reads TGTGCCAGCAGCTTGTCCAGGGCCCGCGGCGAGCAGTACTTC. Translated: CASSLSRARGEQYF.

The J gene is TRBJ2-5, the V gene TRBV2; perhaps TRBD1 as D (5 bases). The CDR3 runs 16 residues. V lost 0 bases to trimming and J lost 2 bases, with 13 bases between them. Germline CDR1 and CDR2: SNHLY and FYNNEI. The CDR3 reads CASSEARQLGQETQYF. As DNA, the CDR3 is TGTGCCAGCAGTGAAGCTCGACAGCTAGGACAAGAGACCCAGTACTTC. Full variable domain (outside the CDR3, taken from reference TRBV2 and TRBJ2-5): EPEVTQTPSHQVTQMGQEVILRCVPISNHLYFYWYRQILGQKVEFLVSFYNNEISEKSEIFDDQFSVERPDGSNFTLKIRSTKLEDSAMYFCASSEARQLGQETQYFGPGTRLLVL.

The gene calls are TRBV30 and TRBJ2-7; TRBD1 might be the D (6 bases). The CDR3 has 13 residues. Germline V CDR1 and CDR2: GTSNPN, SVGIG (reference sequence). V was clipped by 3 bases and J by 2 bases, with 11 bases between them. CDR3 in amino acids: CAWRSAGAYEQYF. The CDR3 DNA follows: TGTGCCTGGAGGTCGGCAGGGGCCTACGAGCAGTACTTC.

J is TRBJ1-1 and V is TRBV4-2; D is uncertain. Trimming shortened V by 2 bases and J by 11 bases, and 18 bases separated the two germline ends. Germline CDR1 is LGHNA and CDR2 is YNFKEQ. This CDR3 region has 14 residues. For the CDR3, the DNA is TGTGCCAGCAGCCAACGTCCTGTCCCCGTCCCCGCTTTCTTT. Amino acids: CASSQRPVPVPAFF.

The table lists this clone with a few counts. The chain has TRBV21-1 and TRBJ1-2. TRBV21-1 is classified as a pseudogene. CDR3 length: 14 residues. DNA of the CDR3: TGTGCCAGCAGCAAAGAAGCTGAGTCCTATGGCTACACCTTC. It translates to CASSKEAESYGYTF.

The V call is TRBV28, the J call TRBJ2-7, with D maybe TRBD2 (5 bases). The CDR3 extends over 13 amino acids. The germline V and J ends were trimmed by 7 bases and 7 bases, with 17 bases remaining between them. Germline V gene lookup returns CDR1 MDHEN and CDR2 SYDVKM. The CDR3: CASTFPGILEQYF. In DNA, the CDR3 is TGTGCCAGCACCTTCCCGGGGATACTGGAGCAGTACTTC. Full variable domain (outside the CDR3, taken from reference TRBV28 and TRBJ2-7): DVKVTQSSRYLVKRTGEKVFLECVQDMDHENMFWYRQDPGLGLRLIYFSYDVKMKEKGDIPEGYSVSREKKERFSLILESASTNQTSMYLCASTFPGILEQYFGPGTRLTVT.

The chain links TRBV11-2 to TRBJ2-7, with D tentatively TRBD2 (6 bases). The CDR3 runs to 16 residues. V was shortened by 3 bases and J by 2 bases, with 17 bases between the two germline ends. The germline V gene encodes CDR1 SGHAT and CDR2 FQNNGV. The CDR3 spells CASSLPSVAGTYEQYF. The CDR3, as DNA: TGTGCCAGCAGCTTGCCCTCGGTGGCGGGGACCTACGAGCAGTACTTC. Looking up the rest from reference TRBV11-2 and TRBJ2-7 gives the full variable domain: EAGVAQSPRYKIIEKRQSVAFWCNPISGHATLYWYQQILGQGPKLLIQFQNNGVVDDSQLPKDRFSAERLKGVDSTLKIQPAKLEDSAVYLCASSLPSVAGTYEQYFGPGTRLTVT.

J is TRBJ2-7 and V is TRBV28; 13 nucleotides line up with TRBD2. The germline V gene encodes CDR1 MDHEN and CDR2 SYDVKM. V shed 3 bases and J 0 bases; nucleotides not matched to a gene: 2. The CDR3 runs 16 residues. CDR3 sequence: CASSLTSGRNSYEQYF. CDR3 DNA: TGTGCCAGCAGTTTGACTAGCGGGAGGAACTCCTACGAGCAGTACTTC.

The genes are TRBV14 and TRBJ2-1, with D hard to call. CDR3 length: 15 amino acids. Germline V gene lookup returns CDR1 SGHDN and CDR2 FVKESK. V was clipped by 8 bases and J by 4 bases, with 18 bases between them. The CDR3, as DNA: TGTGCCAGCTCTCTAGGCAGCTACCTTTACAATGAGCAGTTCTTC. Translated, it gives CASSLGSYLYNEQFF.

The CDR3 sequence: CASGLEEQGTNTEAFF. CDR3 nucleotides: TGTGCTAGTGGTTTGGAGGAACAGGGGACGAACACTGAAGCTTTCTTT. This chain links TRBV12-5 with TRBJ1-1; 7 bases agree with TRBD1. This CDR3 has 16 residues. Per the germline V gene, CDR1 is LGHNT and CDR2 is FRNRAP. V gave up 1 base and J gave up 1 base; unmatched junction bases: 6.

The CDR3 protein is CASAQQVGTSGIISHEQYF. CDR3 nucleotides: TGTGCCAGCGCCCAACAAGTCGGGACTAGCGGGATAATTTCCCACGAGCAGTACTTC. V usage is TRBV27 and J usage is TRBJ2-7; 13 bases map to TRBD2. CDR1 and CDR2 from the germline V gene are MNHEY and SMNVEV (reference sequence). The CDR3 contains 19 residues. Trimming at V came to 8 bases and at J to 5 bases, leaving 21 bases not matched to a gene.

Comments on this clone: Additional DNA sequences in this sample encode the identical CDR3. The chain recombines TRBV30 with TRBJ1-3; no firm D call. With 0 bases removed from V and 1 base from J, the gap between germline ends came to 4 bases. Germline V gives CDR1 GTSNPN, CDR2 SVGIG (reference sequence). The CDR3 extends over 13 amino acids. CDR3 residues: CAWSVLSGNTIYF. CDR3 sequence (DNA): TGTGCCTGGAGTGTACTGTCTGGAAACACCATATATTTT.

For the CDR3, the DNA is TGTGCCAGCAGTACTCTAGCGGATCCGTCCTACAATGAGCAGTTCTTC. It codes for CASSTLADPSYNEQFF. This chain links TRBV5-5 with TRBJ2-1; 7 bases match TRBD2. The trim removed 5 bases at V and 1 base at J, leaving 9 bases unmatched. Germline V gene sequence: CDR1 SGHKS, CDR2 YYEKEE (reference sequence). The CDR3 is 16 residues long.

This chain uses TRBV27 with TRBJ2-7; 7 bases match TRBD2. V lost 0 bases to trimming and J lost 0 bases; unmatched junction nucleotides: 2. CDR3 length: 15 residues. The germline V gene encodes CDR1 MNHEY and CDR2 SMNVEV (reference sequence). The CDR3 DNA follows: TGTGCCAGCAGTTTATCGCGGGGGACCTCCTACGAGCAGTACTTC. This sequence encodes CASSLSRGTSYEQYF.

This chain connects TRBV9 to TRBJ2-7, with D perhaps matching TRBD2 (6 bases). The CDR3 is made up of 13 amino acids. The V end lost 4 bases, the J end lost 4 bases, and 12 bases lay between the germline ends. CDR1 and CDR2 (germline): SGDLS, YYNGEE. The CDR3 DNA follows: TGTGCCAGCAGCCAGGAGGGTCGGTACGAGCAGTACTTC. Protein product: CASSQEGRYEQYF.

The V and J genes are TRBV6-1 and TRBJ2-7; 9 bases agree with TRBD1. This CDR3 is 17 amino acids long. Per germline, CDR1 MNHNS and CDR2 SASEGT. V was pared by 2 bases and J by 0 bases, with 8 bases of the junction left unmatched. CDR3 sequence reads: CASSEWGGTGPSYEQYF. DNA for the CDR3: TGTGCCAGCAGTGAATGGGGGGGGACAGGGCCCTCCTACGAGCAGTACTTC.

The chain has TRBV5-6 and TRBJ2-5; TRBD2 agrees at 15 bases. V lost 5 bases to trimming and J lost 2 bases; unmatched junction nucleotides: 13. This CDR3 region has 19 residues. CDR1 and CDR2 (germline): SGHDT, YYEEEE. The CDR3 loop is CASSRPGLAGGELQETQYF. DNA of the CDR3: TGTGCCAGCAGTCGGCCGGGACTAGCGGGAGGCGAACTTCAAGAGACCCAGTACTTC.

Regarding this clone: One end of the junction fails to match germline, which may point to a read error. The identical CDR3 is also encoded by other nucleotide sequences in the sample. The gene calls are TRBV4-1 and TRBJ2-7; TRBD2 matches 13 bases. This CDR3 contains 21 residues. Germline lookup yields CDR1 MGHRA and CDR2 YSYEKL. The CDR3 region is CASSQDPLLAGGPWSSYEQYF. For the CDR3, the DNA is TGCGCCAGCAGCCAAGATCCTTTACTAGCGGGAGGGCCTTGGAGCTCCTACGAGCAATACTTC.

This clone appeared a single time. The chain carries TRBV4-2 and TRBJ2-1; TRBD2 matches at 8 bases. Germline loops: CDR1 LGHNA, CDR2 YNFKEQ. The CDR3 totals 17 residues. V dropped 4 bases and J dropped 2; count of bases not matched to a gene: 10. The CDR3: CASSLPPSGRTYNEQFF. CDR3 bases: TGTGCCAGCAGCCTCCCTCCGAGCGGGAGAACCTACAATGAGCAGTTCTTC.